The 32 T cell receptor beta chains below come from one sample, sequenced in a study of T cells after yellow fever vaccination. TCRdb reprocessed the 5' RACE reads with MiXCR, giving one entry per CDR3 protein. The table includes approximately 610,000 distinct CDR3 sequences, about a sixth detected once. The material sequenced was PBMCs, taken around 5 days after the first yellow fever vaccination. These receptors originate from a man aged 18 to 30 who received the YFV17D yellow fever vaccine.

This CDR3 reads CASRTRLGANVLTF. The CDR3 region has the DNA TGTGCCAGCCGAACGCGACTTGGGGCCAACGTCCTGACTTTC. This rearrangement joins TRBV6-5 to TRBJ2-6, with unresolved D. Germline CDR1 reads MNHEY; CDR2 reads SVGAGI. V lost 8 bases, J lost 3 bases, and 11 bases lay in between. The CDR3 is 14 residues long.

This clonotype turned up a few times. The chain recombines TRBV2 with TRBJ2-7, with D uncertain. Between the trimmed V and J ends, which lost 8 bases and 4 bases, there was a span of 12 bases. Germline CDR1 reads SNHLY; CDR2 reads FYNNEI. The CDR3 has 12 residues. CDR3 residues: CASAGFGYEQYV. The CDR3 DNA is TGTGCCAGCGCAGGTTTTGGTTACGAGCAGTACGTC.

With regard to this clonotype: A much bigger clone sits one base away, suggesting this may be a read error. The rearrangement joins TRBV6-1 to TRBJ2-5, with 7 bases that match TRBD1. J was trimmed by 3 bases and V by 4 bases; bases with no gene match: 8. The CDR3 length is 15 residues. Germline V CDR1 and CDR2: MNHNS, SASEGT. CDR3 bases: TGTGCCAGCAGTGTTGGACAGGACCTAAAAGAGACCCAGTACTTC. This gives the protein CASSVGQDLKETQYF.

CDR3: CASSRLSGYEQYV. DNA for the CDR3: TGCGCCAGCAGCCGACTCTCAGGCTACGAGCAGTACGTC. This sequence joins TRBV5-1 and TRBJ2-7; D uncertain. The CDR3 consists of 13 residues. Trimming took off 4 bases at V and 3 bases at J, with 11 bases between the two ends. Germline lookup yields CDR1 SGHRS and CDR2 YFSETQ.

The table lists this clonotype with a few counts. The rearrangement links TRBV29-1 to TRBJ2-7; tentatively, D is TRBD1 (5 bases). V was trimmed by 3 bases and J by 3 bases, leaving 6 bases between them. The CDR3 totals 11 residues. Germline V gene lookup returns CDR1 SQVTM and CDR2 ANQGSEA. For the CDR3, the DNA is TGCAGCGTTGACCAGGGCTACGAGCAGTACTTC. It specifies CSVDQGYEQYF.

This clonotype has more than one count but fewer than ten. V gene TRBV9 combines with J gene TRBJ1-4; weak D call: TRBD1 (6 bases). There are 15 residues in the CDR3. Trimming shortened V by 4 bases and J by 6 bases, and 16 bases separated the two germline ends. Germline V gene lookup returns CDR1 SGDLS and CDR2 YYNGEE. The CDR3 loop reads CASSQTDRLDEKLFF. The CDR3 DNA reads as TGTGCCAGCAGCCAAACCGACAGGCTAGATGAAAAACTGTTTTTT.

This clonotype was observed a few times. The V and J genes are TRBV6-1 and TRBJ1-2, with D uncertain. This CDR3 is 15 amino acids long. The V end was cut by 2 bases, the J end by 2 bases, with 12 bases between. The germline V gene has CDR1 MNHNS and CDR2 SASEGT. The CDR3 DNA is TGTGCCAGCAGTGAATTGGCAGTAGGGAACTATGGCTACACCTTC. It encodes CASSELAVGNYGYTF.

The rearrangement links TRBV11-2 to TRBJ2-5, with D possibly being TRBD1 or TRBD2 (6 bases each). This CDR3 spans 17 amino acids. Trimming pared 1 base from V and 0 bases from J, leaving 15 bases between. Germline-derived CDR1 and CDR2 are SGHAT and FQNNGV. The CDR3, as DNA: TGTGCCAGCAGCTTAGTCCGCGGGACACTCAACCAAGAGACCCAGTACTTC. Its translation: CASSLVRGTLNQETQYF.

This CDR3 reads CASKPRGASNEKLFF. Written as DNA, the CDR3 is TGTGCCAGCAAACCTCGCGGGGCGTCTAATGAAAAACTGTTTTTT. This sequence joins TRBV19 and TRBJ1-4; possibly TRBD1 for D (5 bases). The V end lost 9 bases, the J end lost 3 bases, and 17 bases lay between the germline ends. The CDR3 runs to 15 residues. In germline, CDR1 is LNHDA, CDR2 SQIVND (reference sequence).

The rearrangement links TRBV2 to TRBJ1-2; D gene unclear. CDR1 is SNHLY and CDR2 is FYNNEI in the germline V gene. Trimming removed 8 bases at V and 0 bases at J, with 4 bases between. The CDR3 is made up of 11 amino acids. CDR3 protein: CASQANYGYTF. In DNA, the CDR3 is TGTGCCAGCCAAGCTAACTATGGCTACACCTTC.

The chain recombines TRBV7-2 with TRBJ1-4; TRBD1 agrees at 7 bases. Germline V gene sequence: CDR1 SGHTA, CDR2 FQGNSA. Trimming took 5 bases from V and 3 from J; bases not matched to a gene: 9. The CDR3 has 16 residues. Written as DNA, the CDR3 is TGTGCCAGCAGCCGGGACAGTACCTCACCTAATGAAAAACTGTTTTTT. Its translation is CASSRDSTSPNEKLFF.

The chain is built from TRBV7-3 and TRBJ2-1, with D possibly matching TRBD1 (5 bases). The V gene lost 5 bases and the J gene lost 1 base, with 12 bases spanning the gap. This CDR3 spans 15 amino acids. CDR1 SGHTA and CDR2 FQGTGA come from the germline V gene. This CDR3 reads CASSPRQKSYNEQFF. CDR3 nucleotide sequence: TGTGCCAGCAGCCCGAGACAGAAATCCTACAATGAGCAGTTCTTC.

In its sample, this clonotype was seen a few times. The rearrangement links TRBV27 to TRBJ1-2; 7 bases are shared with TRBD1. The ends lost 4 bases at V and 5 bases at J; junction bases unmatched: 7. The germline CDR1 and CDR2 sequences are MNHEY and SMNVEV (reference sequence). CDR3 length equals 14 residues. The CDR3 reads CASSSYRDSYGYTF. The CDR3 DNA sequence: TGTGCCAGCAGTTCTTACCGGGACAGTTATGGCTACACCTTC.

V and J are TRBV7-2 and TRBJ2-1; 9 positions match TRBD2. This CDR3 has 22 residues. In germline, CDR1 is SGHTA, CDR2 FQGNSA. The junction had 20 bases not matched to a gene; V was cut back by 2 bases and J by 0 bases. In DNA form, the CDR3 reads TGTGCCAGCAGCTTATGCTCCCCGCTAGCGGGGAGGACCAGGAGCTCCTACAATGAGCAGTTCTTC. It encodes CASSLCSPLAGRTRSSYNEQFF. Combining the CDR3 with reference TRBV7-2 and TRBJ2-1 gives the whole variable domain GAGVSQSPSNKVTEKGKDVELRCDPISGHTALYWYRQSLGQGLEFLIYFQGNSAPDKSGLPSDRFSAERTGGSVSTLTIQRTQQEDSAVYLCASSLCSPLAGRTRSSYNEQFFGPGTRLTVL.

This clonotype has just a few counts. V gene TRBV12-5 combines with J gene TRBJ2-5; possibly TRBD2 for D (5 bases). V was clipped by 5 bases and J by 7 bases, with 26 bases between them. Looked up from germline, CDR1 is LGHNT and CDR2 is FRNRAP. There are 17 residues in the CDR3. CDR3 loop: CASGPSLRAPGILTQYF. The CDR3 DNA reads as TGTGCTAGTGGTCCATCCCTCCGGGCCCCCGGGATTTTGACCCAGTACTTC.

The chain couples TRBV5-1 to TRBJ1-1, with 10 bases that match TRBD1. The germline CDR1 and CDR2 sequences are SGHRS and YFSETQ. The CDR3 loop spans 21 amino acids. V was clipped by 4 bases and J by 0 bases; unmatched bases: 21. The CDR3 sequence: CASSDTSLRDRGNRLNTEAFF. The CDR3 coding sequence is TGCGCCAGCAGCGACACCTCACTCCGGGACAGGGGCAACCGATTGAACACTGAAGCTTTCTTT.

This clonotype was counted between two and nine times. The rearrangement links TRBV28 to TRBJ2-7, with D hard to call. With 5 bases removed from V and 3 bases from J, the gap between germline ends came to 5 bases. Germline V gives CDR1 MDHEN, CDR2 SYDVKM. CDR3 size: 11 residues. Here the CDR3 DNA reads TGTGCCAGCAGTGCGCGCTACGAGCAGTACGTC. It translates to CASSARYEQYV.

The CDR3 region has the DNA TGCGCCAGCAGCCAAGTGACAGTCCGCGCTGGAAACACCATATATTTT. Encoded protein: CASSQVTVRAGNTIYF. The V call is TRBV4-3, the J call TRBJ1-3; maybe TRBD1 (5 bases). The germline V gene has CDR1 LGHNA and CDR2 YSLEER. The CDR3 runs to 16 residues. V was trimmed by 1 base and J by 2 bases, leaving 12 bases between them.

The chain combines TRBV7-8 with TRBJ2-3; 8 bases are shared with TRBD1. The CDR3 spans 16 residues. V gave up 4 bases and J gave up 3 bases; unmatched junction bases: 9. CDR1 is SGHVS, CDR2 FQNEAQ, per germline. The CDR3 here is CASSSGTGLGTDTQYF. The CDR3 DNA sequence: TGTGCCAGCAGCTCAGGGACAGGTTTGGGGACAGATACGCAGTATTTT.

The chain has TRBV5-4 and TRBJ2-3; 7 nucleotides align to TRBD1. The CDR3 is 16 residues long. Germline values: CDR1 SGHNT, CDR2 YYREEE (reference sequence). V gave up 3 bases and J gave up 1 base; unmatched junction bases: 8. The CDR3 region is CASSSGTVGRTDTQYF. CDR3 coding DNA: TGTGCCAGCAGCTCTGGGACAGTCGGGCGCACAGATACGCAGTATTTT.

In its sample, this clonotype was seen a few times. The chain couples TRBV7-2 to TRBJ2-7; D remains ambiguous. Germline V lookup: CDR1 SGHTA, CDR2 FQGNSA. The CDR3 contains 13 residues. The germline V and J ends were trimmed by 2 bases and 5 bases, with 10 bases remaining between them. For the CDR3, the DNA is TGTGCCAGCAGCTTAATAGGTGGAAACGAGCAGTACGTC. Translating gives CASSLIGGNEQYV.

The V and J genes are TRBV6-1 and TRBJ2-7; a possible D gene is TRBD1 (5 bases). CDR3 size: 14 residues. Germline CDR1 and CDR2: MNHNS and SASEGT. Between the trimmed V and J ends, which lost 6 bases and 0 bases, there was a span of 12 bases. The CDR3 loop reads CASRGTGFSYEQYV. Written as DNA, the CDR3 is TGTGCCAGCAGGGGCACAGGCTTCTCCTACGAGCAGTACGTC.

This chain connects TRBV7-2 to TRBJ1-4; 8 nucleotides match TRBD1. The ends lost 5 bases at V and 8 bases at J; junction bases unmatched: 4. The germline CDR1 and CDR2 sequences are SGHTA and FQGNSA. The CDR3 is made up of 13 amino acids. CDR3 nucleotide sequence: TGTGCCAGCAGCACAGGGGGAGGAGAAAAACTGTTTTTT. Translated: CASSTGGGEKLFF.

This clonotype occurred many times. This chain joins TRBV6-5 and TRBJ1-5, with D perhaps TRBD1 (5 bases). The CDR3 runs 14 residues. Germline loops: CDR1 MNHEY, CDR2 SVGAGI. V dropped 0 bases and J dropped 4 bases, with 7 bases sitting between them. The CDR3 DNA follows: TGTGCCAGCAGTTACTCTGGGGGGAATCAGCCCCAGCATTTT. Protein sequence: CASSYSGGNQPQHF.

This clonotype was counted between two and nine times. The chain combines TRBV10-2 with TRBJ2-7; D is ambiguous. CDR3 length: 13 residues. Germline lookup yields CDR1 WSHSY and CDR2 SAAADI. With 2 bases removed from V and 7 bases from J, the gap between germline ends came to 12 bases. The CDR3 loop is CASSERLGKEQYF. DNA of the CDR3: TGCGCCAGCAGTGAGAGACTTGGGAAAGAGCAGTACTTC.

The table lists this clonotype with a few counts. The chain combines TRBV6-2 or TRBV6-3 with TRBJ2-4, with 10 bases identical to TRBD1. The CDR3 loop spans 15 amino acids. Germline CDR1 and CDR2: MNHEY and SVGEGT. Trimming cost V 0 bases and J 7 bases; bases outside gene matches: 3. The CDR3 DNA reads TGTGCCAGCAGTTACTCGCCGGGACAGGGGAACATTCAGTACTTC. It yields the protein CASSYSPGQGNIQYF.

This clonotype has just one count. The rearrangement uses TRBV7-9 and TRBJ1-1, with a tentative D call TRBD1 (6 bases). V was clipped by 0 bases and J by 0 bases, with 11 bases between them. CDR3 length: 16 residues. The germline V gene encodes CDR1 SEHNR and CDR2 FQNEAQ (reference sequence). The CDR3 here is CASSLAPGGLNTEAFF. In DNA form, the CDR3 reads TGTGCCAGCAGCTTAGCCCCCGGGGGGCTGAACACTGAAGCTTTCTTT.

This chain links TRBV7-9 with TRBJ1-4; 10 bases are a match to TRBD1. CDR3 length equals 15 residues. With 5 bases clipped from V and 8 bases from J, the junction kept 8 bases outside the gene matches. Germline V gene lookup returns CDR1 SEHNR and CDR2 FQNEAQ (reference sequence). The CDR3 DNA is TGTGCCAGCAGCCAACGGGGACAGGGGAAGGAAAAACTGTTTTTT. Its protein is CASSQRGQGKEKLFF.

There are a few counts of this clonotype. The gene calls are TRBV18 and TRBJ1-4; a weak D match, TRBD1 (5 bases). This CDR3 is 15 amino acids long. Trimming pared 3 bases from V and 7 bases from J, leaving 15 bases between. Per the germline V gene, CDR1 is KGHSH and CDR2 is LQKENI. This CDR3 reads CASSPVSGDTEKLFF. CDR3 coding DNA: TGTGCCAGCTCACCGGTGTCGGGGGATACTGAAAAACTGTTTTTT. The full variable domain, in which reference TRBV18 and TRBJ1-4 provide the parts outside the CDR3, is NAGVMQNPRHLVRRRGQEARLRCSPMKGHSHVYWYRQLPEEGLKFMVYLQKENIIDESGMPKERFSAEFPKEGPSILRIQQVVRGDSAAYFCASSPVSGDTEKLFFGSGTQLSVL.

This clonotype was counted a few times. CDR3 residues: CSVGGGISTDTQYF. CDR3 DNA sequence: TGCAGCGTGGGCGGGGGCATTAGCACAGATACGCAGTATTTT. The rearrangement links TRBV29-1 to TRBJ2-3; weak D call: TRBD2 (7 bases). The CDR3 covers 14 residues. The V gene's germline CDR1 is SQVTM and CDR2 ANQGSEA. V lost 6 bases, J lost 0 bases, and 13 bases lay in between.

The chain carries TRBV6-2 or TRBV6-3 and TRBJ1-5; 7 bases line up with TRBD1. The junction had 11 bases not matched to a gene; V was cut back by 6 bases and J by 0 bases. CDR1 MNHEY and CDR2 SVGEGT come from the germline V gene. The CDR3 is 17 amino acids. DNA for the CDR3: TGTGCCAGCAGCCCAGACAGGGCTCCCTATAGCAATCAGCCCCAGCATTTT. Its translation: CASSPDRAPYSNQPQHF.

The rearrangement joins TRBV28 to TRBJ2-5; D tentatively reads TRBD1 or TRBD2 (5 bases each). Germline CDR1 reads MDHEN; CDR2 reads SYDVKM. The CDR3 contains 14 residues. Deletions cut 6 bases from V and 1 base from J, with 12 bases between. The CDR3 reads CASRGVAVQETQYF. Here the CDR3 DNA reads TGTGCCAGCAGGGGGGTGGCGGTCCAAGAGACCCAGTACTTC.